The following is a T cell receptor beta chain sequence with its context. From germline, CDR1 is LNHDA and CDR2 SQIVND (reference sequence). Trimming pared 3 bases from V and 6 bases from J, leaving 16 bases between. The CDR3 has 15 amino acids. Profiled with immunoSEQ multiplex PCR; TCRdb holds only in-frame clones, not every one. The sample carries tens of thousands of clones, 70% to 90% recorded once. The sample originates from a study of glioma-infiltrating T cells after dendritic cell vaccination. J is TRBJ2-3 and V is TRBV19; possibly TRBD2 for D (6 bases). Specimen: blood, collected before dendritic cell vaccination. The TCR comes from a human donor with glioblastoma. The CDR3 bases are TGTGCCAGTAGTATCCGGGGTGCCAGCGGGGATACGCAGTATTTT. Its protein product is CASSIRGASGDTQYF.